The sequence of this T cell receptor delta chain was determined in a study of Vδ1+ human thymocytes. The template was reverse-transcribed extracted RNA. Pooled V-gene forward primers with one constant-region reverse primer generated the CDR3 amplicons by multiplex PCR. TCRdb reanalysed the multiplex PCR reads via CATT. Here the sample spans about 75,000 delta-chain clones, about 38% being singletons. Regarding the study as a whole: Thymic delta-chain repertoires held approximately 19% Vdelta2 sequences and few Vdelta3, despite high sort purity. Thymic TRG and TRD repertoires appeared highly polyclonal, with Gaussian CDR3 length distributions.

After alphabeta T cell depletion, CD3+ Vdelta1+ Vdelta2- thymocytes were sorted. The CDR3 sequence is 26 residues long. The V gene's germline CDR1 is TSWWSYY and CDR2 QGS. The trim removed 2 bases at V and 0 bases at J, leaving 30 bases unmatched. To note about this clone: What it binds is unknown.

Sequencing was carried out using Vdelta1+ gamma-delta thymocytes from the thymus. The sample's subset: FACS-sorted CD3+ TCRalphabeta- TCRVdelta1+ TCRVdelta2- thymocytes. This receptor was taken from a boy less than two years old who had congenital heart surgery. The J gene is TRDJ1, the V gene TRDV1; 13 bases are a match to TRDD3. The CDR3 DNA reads TGTGCTCTTGGGGAAGGGCCTCCTACCATCCCTTACTGGGGGATACGAAATCGAGGGTACACCGATAAACTCATCTTT. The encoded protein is CALGEGPPTIPYWGIRNRGYTDKLIF.